Reported below is one T cell receptor beta chain. Its specificity is unknown. V lost 4 bases to trimming and J lost 9 bases, with 16 bases between them. The CDR3 loop spans 14 amino acids. The germline gives CDR1 MNHEY, CDR2 SMNVEV (reference sequence). The data stem from a study of shared clonotypes between healthy human individuals. Study-level findings and limits: Larger richness was generally estimated for naive than memory subsets.

TCRdb keeps only in-frame clones here, not all; method: immunoSEQ multiplex PCR. The sample has approximately 95,000 clones, less than 80% seen once. Input material: memory CD8+ T cells sorted from blood. The subset: CD45RO+ cells pooled with CCR7-negative TemRA cells. The genes are TRBV27 and TRBJ2-4, with D perhaps matching TRBD1 (6 bases). The receptor's source is a young man in good health. CDR3 nucleotide sequence: TGTGCCAGCAGTTACCGGCAGGGGTTGTCCATTCAGTACTTC. It codes for CASSYRQGLSIQYF.